These 8 T cell receptor beta chains came from one sample sequenced in a study of regulatory T cells in long-lasting Graves disease. Arm-PCR of CDR3 regions and iRepertoire HTBI primers were used to build TCR beta libraries. TCRdb used MiXCR to reprocess the multiplex PCR reads, holding one entry per CDR3 protein. The data hold about 470,000 distinct CDR3 sequences, with 20% to 25% observed a single time. The sample's time point: persistent/refractory GD, antithyroid drugs over 5 years with positive TRAb. Isolated PBMC RNA provided the starting material for the TCR library. The material sequenced was peripheral blood mononuclear cells (PBMCs), taken when the disease was refractory, from a patient treated with antithyroid drugs. The origin of the receptors is a female donor with Graves disease.

This clonotype was seen only once. With only one base between it and a far larger clone, this is likely a read error. The CDR3 does not end in the conserved phenylalanine or tryptophan, so this is likely a read error. V is TRBV11-3 and J is TRBJ2-7; TRBD1 matches 10 bases. Germline V lookup: CDR1 SGHNT, CDR2 YENEEA. After removal of 6 bases from V and 3 bases from J, the junction contained 5 bases not matched to a gene. The CDR3 spans 14 residues. This CDR3 is CASSYGQGGYEQYS. CDR3 sequence (DNA): TGTGCCAGCAGTTACGGACAGGGGGGCTACGAGCAGTACTCC.

Concerning this clonotype itself: A much more abundant neighbour one base away suggests this may be a read error. The gene calls are TRBV6-2 or TRBV6-3 and TRBJ1-1; D is possibly TRBD1 (6 bases). Germline CDR1 MNHEY, CDR2 SVGEGT. The CDR3 is 15 amino acids. CDR3 DNA sequence: TGTGCCAGCAGTCCTCGGACAGAGGGGGACACTGAAGCTTCCTTT. Protein product: CASSPRTEGDTEASF.

A few counts support this clonotype. The chain joins TRBV5-1 to TRBJ2-7; 8 bases agree with TRBD1. The germline CDR1 and CDR2 sequences are SGHRS and YFSETQ. Trimming removed 4 bases from V and 5 bases from J; junction bases left unmatched: 11. The CDR3 is made up of 15 amino acids. The CDR3 region has the DNA TGCGCCAGCAGCCCCGGCGTGACAGGGGTCCACGAGCAGTACTTC. It specifies CASSPGVTGVHEQYF. Drawing the rest from reference TRBV5-1 and TRBJ2-7, the complete variable domain is KAGVTQTPRYLIKTRGQQVTLSCSPISGHRSVSWYQQTPGQGLQFLFEYFSETQRNKGNFPGRFSGRQFSNSRSEMNVSTLELGDSALYLCASSPGVTGVHEQYFGPGTRLTVT.

The V and J genes are TRBV20-1 and TRBJ1-1; D is unresolved. This CDR3 has 13 amino acids. The V gene lost 5 bases and the J gene lost 6 bases, with 16 bases spanning the gap. Germline loops: CDR1 DFQATT, CDR2 SNEGSKA (reference sequence). The CDR3 loop is CSAGSQNDAEAFF. In nucleotides, the CDR3 is TGCAGTGCTGGTTCTCAAAATGACGCTGAAGCTTTCTTT.

A few counts support this clonotype. CDR3 DNA: TGTGCCAGCAGTTACGTTACGGAGGATTCACCCCTCCACTTT. Residues: CASSYVTEDSPLHF. The chain uses TRBV6-5 and TRBJ1-6; no clear D gene. The CDR3 length is 14 residues. The germline V and J ends were trimmed by 2 bases and 8 bases, with 10 bases remaining between them. Looked up from germline, CDR1 is MNHEY and CDR2 is SVGAGI.

The chain uses TRBV27 and TRBJ2-2; a weak D match, TRBD2 (5 bases). This CDR3 has 14 residues. The V end was cut by 7 bases, the J end by 6 bases, with 15 bases between. In germline, CDR1 is MNHEY, CDR2 SMNVEV (reference sequence). This chain's CDR3 is CASTPTGGSGELFF. The CDR3 DNA sequence: TGTGCCAGCACCCCCACCGGAGGCTCCGGGGAGCTGTTTTTT.

At least ten counts were recorded for this clonotype. The chain employs TRBV6-2 or TRBV6-3 and TRBJ1-1; D is unresolved. CDR3 length: 13 amino acids. CDR1 MNHEY and CDR2 SVGEGT come from the germline V gene. V was trimmed by 0 bases and J by 2 bases, leaving 4 bases between them. The CDR3 spells CASSYSANTEAFF. In DNA, the CDR3 is TGTGCCAGCAGTTACTCTGCCAACACTGAAGCTTTCTTT.

This clonotype was counted between two and nine times. DNA of the CDR3: TGCGCCAGCAGCCCCCTCGGACAGATCAACTCTAACTATGGCTACACCTTC. It specifies CASSPLGQINSNYGYTF. V is TRBV5-1 and J is TRBJ1-2, with D perhaps matching TRBD1 (6 bases). The V gene lost 4 bases and the J gene lost 0 bases, with 19 bases spanning the gap. The length of the CDR3 is 17 residues. Germline V CDR1 and CDR2: SGHRS, YFSETQ.